The 6 T cell receptor beta chains presented below share a single source sample, sequenced in a study of cytomegalovirus exposure and HLA in healthy donors. With 60 Vbeta and 13 Jbeta primers, the PCR was carried out. Sequenced by immunoSEQ multiplex PCR; TCRdb stores in-frame clones only, minus some. Of some 160,000 clones listed, roughly 80% are singletons. Sequencing was done on a sample of PBMCs. Every receptor here comes from a male donor in good health and CMV-seropositive.

This chain links TRBV6-5 with TRBJ2-1, with 9 bases that match TRBD1. The CDR3 is 15 amino acids. With 6 bases clipped from V and 8 bases from J, the junction kept 11 bases outside the gene matches. CDR1 is MNHEY, CDR2 SVGAGI, per germline. The CDR3 loop reads CASSQWSRTGDEQFF. CDR3 sequence (DNA): TGTGCCAGCAGCCAATGGAGCCGGACAGGGGATGAGCAGTTCTTC.

This sequence joins TRBV27 and TRBJ2-3; 12 nucleotides align to TRBD2. V lost 3 bases, J lost 1 base, and 8 bases stayed unmatched. Germline V gene sequence: CDR1 MNHEY, CDR2 SMNVEV (reference sequence). This CDR3 comprises 18 residues. CDR3 sequence reads: CASSFRLAGALRTDTQYF. The CDR3 DNA reads TGTGCCAGCAGTTTCCGACTAGCGGGGGCCCTCCGCACAGATACGCAGTATTTT.

About this clone itself: One end of the junction is discordant with germline, which a read error may explain. The chain combines TRBV15 with TRBJ2-4, with 9 nucleotides matching TRBD1. Germline-derived CDR1 and CDR2 are LNHNV and YYDKDF (reference sequence). This CDR3 is 18 amino acids long. CDR3 sequence reads: CATSRGLGQGDIQNSQYF. The CDR3 DNA follows: TGTGCCACCAGCAGGGGTCTGGGACAGGGAGACATACAAAACAGTCAGTACTTC. The variable domain in full, completed from reference TRBV15 and TRBJ2-4, reads DAMVIQNPRYQVTQFGKPVTLSCSQTLNHNVMYWYQQKSSQAPKLLFHYYDKDFNNEADTPDNFQSRRPNTSFCFLDIRSPGLGDTAMYLCATSRGLGQGDIQNSQYFGAGTRLSVL.

The genes are TRBV2 and TRBJ1-3; D remains ambiguous. Looked up from germline, CDR1 is SNHLY and CDR2 is FYNNEI. V lost 7 bases and J 2 bases, leaving 6 bases between the germline ends. The CDR3 runs 12 residues. Here the CDR3 reads CASTGTGNTIYF. In DNA form, the CDR3 reads TGTGCCAGCACGGGTACTGGAAACACCATATATTTT. Full variable domain (rest looked up from reference TRBV2 and TRBJ1-3): EPEVTQTPSHQVTQMGQEVILRCVPISNHLYFYWYRQILGQKVEFLVSFYNNEISEKSEIFDDQFSVERPDGSNFTLKIRSTKLEDSAMYFCASTGTGNTIYFGEGSWLTVV.

V and J are TRBV5-1 and TRBJ1-2; D possibly corresponds to TRBD1 (5 bases). The germline V gene has CDR1 SGHRS and CDR2 YFSETQ. The CDR3 is 14 residues long. V was pared by 3 bases and J by 4 bases, with 13 bases between. CDR3 residues: CASSSGGFGYGYTF. The DNA of the CDR3 is TGCGCCAGCAGCTCGGGGGGATTCGGCTATGGCTACACCTTC. The full variable domain, rest sourced from reference TRBV5-1 and TRBJ1-2, is KAGVTQTPRYLIKTRGQQVTLSCSPISGHRSVSWYQQTPGQGLQFLFEYFSETQRNKGNFPGRFSGRQFSNSRSEMNVSTLELGDSALYLCASSSGGFGYGYTFGSGTRLTVV.

V usage is TRBV2 and J usage is TRBJ2-7, with D unresolved. CDR1 SNHLY and CDR2 FYNNEI come from the germline V gene. V lost 8 bases to trimming and J lost 0 bases, with 8 bases between them. The CDR3 contains 12 residues. The CDR3 DNA follows: TGTGCCAGCGGTGGCAGCTCCTACGAGCAGTACTTC. Translated: CASGGSSYEQYF.